These 6 T cell receptor beta chains came from one sample sequenced in a study of cytomegalovirus exposure and HLA in healthy donors. PCR was performed using 60 Vbeta and 13 Jbeta primers. The method was immunoSEQ multiplex PCR; TCRdb's version includes in-frame clones alone and lacks a portion of them. The sample comprises 95,000 to 100,000 clones, roughly 70% of which are singletons, and less than 11% rests with the top ten. The sequenced sample was PBMCs. The origin of the receptors is a man aged 50-59 years in good health and CMV-seronegative.

The chain is built from TRBV4-3 and TRBJ2-1; 10 positions agree with TRBD2. Unmatched junction bases numbered 16, after V lost 4 bases and J lost 7 bases. The CDR3 runs to 18 residues. In germline, CDR1 is LGHNA, CDR2 YSLEER. The CDR3 reads CASSLTLAGGTISNEQFF. Here the CDR3 DNA reads TGCGCCAGCAGCCTCACTTTAGCGGGAGGCACGATTTCAAATGAGCAGTTCTTC.

Only one count was recorded for this clone. A read error may account for a junction end that differs from germline. The chain combines TRBV7-9 with TRBJ2-2; no definite D call. The CDR3 consists of 13 residues. CDR1 is SEHNR and CDR2 is FQNEAQ in the germline V gene (reference sequence). CDR3 sequence: CSSLLRATGELFF. The CDR3 region has the DNA TGTTCCAGCTTACTACGAGCCACCGGGGAGCTGTTTTTT.

CDR3 DNA: TGTGCCAGCAGGGCCGCTGGACTAACTTTCAATGAGCAGTTCTTC. Translation: CASRAAGLTFNEQFF. J is TRBJ2-1 and V is TRBV7-9; tentative D call: TRBD2 (6 bases). Germline CDR1 SEHNR, CDR2 FQNEAQ (reference sequence). The CDR3 covers 15 residues. The V end was cut by 6 bases, the J end by 6 bases, with 18 bases between.

CDR3 coding DNA: TGTGCCAGCAGCTTGGAGGGACAGTTTAACTATGGCTACACCTTC. Translating gives CASSLEGQFNYGYTF. V usage is TRBV5-4 and J usage is TRBJ1-2, with 7 bases that match TRBD1. Germline V gene lookup returns CDR1 SGHNT and CDR2 YYREEE (reference sequence). V lost 0 bases to trimming and J lost 1 base; unmatched junction nucleotides: 3. The CDR3 loop spans 15 amino acids.

V and J are TRBV7-2 and TRBJ2-7; 10 bases map to TRBD2. This CDR3 has 15 amino acids. The germline V gene has CDR1 SGHTA and CDR2 FQGNSA. V was clipped by 4 bases and J by 2 bases; unmatched bases: 5. This CDR3 reads CASSSGTSVTYEQYF. For the CDR3, the DNA is TGTGCCAGCAGCTCAGGGACTAGCGTAACCTACGAGCAGTACTTC.

V usage is TRBV6-5 and J usage is TRBJ2-7; 9 positions agree with TRBD1. CDR3 size: 13 residues. V shed 6 bases and J 5 bases; nucleotides not matched to a gene: 5. CDR1 MNHEY and CDR2 SVGAGI come from the germline V gene. The CDR3 DNA is TGTGCCAGCAGGCGGGGACAGGGCCACGAGCAGTACTTC. It translates to CASRRGQGHEQYF.